This T cell receptor (beta chain) was identified in a study of cytomegalovirus exposure and HLA in healthy donors. The CDR3 is 15 amino acids. The V segment lost 0 bases and the J segment 7 bases; nucleotides outside the gene matches: 1. CDR1 is SGHRS, CDR2 YFSETQ, per germline. On this clone itself: Antigen: not known.

It was with 60 Vbeta and 13 Jbeta primers that the PCR ran. Profiled with immunoSEQ multiplex PCR; TCRdb holds only in-frame clones, not every one. In the table there are some 150,000 clones, 65% to 80% of which are singletons. Whole-study results and caveats: Researchers had no immune exposure information except CMV serostatus available. Most of the TCR beta V segments (in an earlier analysis) were productive either about 87% or about 30% of the time.

The chain combines TRBV5-1 with TRBJ2-2; 12 nucleotides agree with TRBD2. The TCR sequence derives from a woman aged 40 to 50 in good health and CMV-seronegative. The sequenced sample consisted of PBMCs. DNA for the CDR3: TGCGCCAGCAGCTTGGAGACTAGCGGGGGCGGGGAGCTGTTTTTT. Translating it yields CASSLETSGGGELFF.